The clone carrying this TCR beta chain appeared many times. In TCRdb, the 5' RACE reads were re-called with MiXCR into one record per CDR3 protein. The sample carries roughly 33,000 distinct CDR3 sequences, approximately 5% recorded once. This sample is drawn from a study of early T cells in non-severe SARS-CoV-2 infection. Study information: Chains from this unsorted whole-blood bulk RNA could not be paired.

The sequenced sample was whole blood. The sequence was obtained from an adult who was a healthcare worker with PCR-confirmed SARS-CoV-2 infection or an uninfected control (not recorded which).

The DNA for the CDR3 is TGTGCCAGCAGTCGAGCCGTTACACGCACAGATACGCAGTATTTT. Residues: CASSRAVTRTDTQYF. The chain recombines TRBV25-1 with TRBJ2-3; D gene ambiguous. The CDR3 is made up of 15 amino acids. In germline, CDR1 is MGHDK, CDR2 SYGVNS. The V gene lost 5 bases and the J gene lost 1 base, with 13 bases spanning the gap.